A selection of T cell receptor beta chains follows, all from one sample in a study of shared clonotypes between healthy human individuals. This table comes from immunoSEQ multiplex PCR, and its TCRdb copy is limited to in-frame clones, with some not included. This sample has some 1,400,000 clones, with roughly 95% found just once. The sequencing sample was made of naive CD4+ T cells sorted from blood. The receptor set was obtained from a man younger than 40 in good health. CDR3s include the opening cysteine and the closing phenylalanine or tryptophan. D genes are given only for firm matches.

TRBD2,TRBV6-1,TRBJ2-5,TGTGCCAGCAGTGAAGGCCCTCTAGCGGGAGGAGAGACCCAGTACTTC,CASSEGPLAGGETQYF
NA,TRBV18,TRBJ1-4,TGTGCCAGCTCACCACAGGATAACAGTGAAAAACTGTTTTTT,CASSPQDNSEKLFF
NA,TRBV6-1,TRBJ1-4,TGTGCCAGCAGTGAAGCCCCGAGATCTAATGAAAAACTGTTTTTT,CASSEAPRSNEKLFF
NA,TRBV11-2,TRBJ2-1,TGTGCCAGCAGAGTACCCGGGAGAACTTACAATGAGCAGTTCTTC,CASRVPGRTYNEQFF
NA,TRBV7-3,TRBJ1-5,TGTGCCAGGGGAACTCTTTGGCATAAACAGGGTCGTGGTCAGCCCCAGCATTTT,CARGTLWHKQGRGQPQHF
NA,TRBV9,TRBJ2-2,TGTGCCAGCAGCGTAGGGAGCGGGTCCTTCACCGGGGAGCTGTTTTTT,CASSVGSGSFTGELFF
NA,TRBV29-1,TRBJ2-5,TGCAGCGTTGGCGGAGGGGAAGAGACCCAGTACTTC,CSVGGGEETQYF
NA,TRBV25-1,TRBJ2-2,TGTGCCAGCACCTCAATAGTCAACGGGGAGCTGTTTTTT,CASTSIVNGELFF
TRBD2,TRBV10-3,TRBJ2-7,TGTGCCATCAGGGCCCCTACTAGCGGGAGTAAGGAGGGCTACGAGCAGTACTTC,CAIRAPTSGSKEGYEQYF
NA,TRBV2,TRBJ1-5,TGTGCCAGCAGTGGACAGGAATACAATCAGCCCCAGCATTTT,CASSGQEYNQPQHF
NA,TRBV29-1,TRBJ1-1,TGCAGCGTGGCTGGACGAGCCAACACTGAAGCTTTCTTT,CSVAGRANTEAFF
TRBD1,TRBV19,TRBJ1-5,TGTGCCAGCGGGACAGACATTTCAAATCAGCCCCAGCATTTT,CASGTDISNQPQHF
TRBD2,TRBV25-1,TRBJ2-4,TGTGCCAGCGCTTACGGGGGGGACAAAAACATTCAGTACTTC,CASAYGGDKNIQYF
NA,TRBV5-4,TRBJ1-2,TGTGCCAGCAGCTTCCCTGTGCAGGGACGCGGCTACACCTTC,CASSFPVQGRGYTF
NA,TRBV21-1,TRBJ2-7,TGTGCCAGCAGCAAAGATCCCGTCGACTACGAGCAGTACTTC,CASSKDPVDYEQYF
NA,TRBV2,TRBJ2-5,TGTGCCAGCAGTCCGAGGGTGCAAGAGACCCAGTACTTC,CASSPRVQETQYF
TRBD2,TRBV5-1,TRBJ2-1,TGCGCCAGCAGCCTCCCCCCTAGCGGGGCGAATGAGCAGTTCTTC,CASSLPPSGANEQFF
TRBD1,TRBV18,TRBJ2-3,TGTGCCAGCTCACCGCTAGACAGGGGGGATACGCAGTATTTT,CASSPLDRGDTQYF
NA,TRBV5-1,TRBJ2-5,TGCGCCAGCAGCTTGGCTCTTGGAGAGACCCAGTACTTC,CASSLALGETQYF
TRBD1,TRBV28,TRBJ2-7,TGTGCCAGCAGTCTCCCCCTAGGGACAGGAACCTACGAGCAGTACTTC,CASSLPLGTGTYEQYF
NA,TRBV6-5,TRBJ2-6,TGTGCCAGCAGTTACGGTGTCTCTGGGGCCAACGTCCTGACTTTC,CASSYGVSGANVLTF
NA,TRBV20-1,TRBJ2-4,TGCAGTGCTCAAAGGAACATTCAGTACTTC,CSAQRNIQYF
NA,TRBV29-1,TRBJ2-7,TGCAGCGTCGGACCAGGGTACGAGCAGTACTTC,CSVGPGYEQYF